Shown below are 11 T cell receptor beta chains from a single sample sequenced in a study of identical twins. Each CDR3 protein gets one entry after TCRdb re-called the 5' RACE reads with MiXCR. The data hold about 340,000 distinct CDR3 sequences, with about 9% observed a single time. Sequenced sample: naive T cells sorted from blood. These receptor sequences come from a woman aged 50 to 65 in good health.

This clonotype was detected many times. This rearrangement joins TRBV12-3 or TRBV12-4 to TRBJ2-3; D may be TRBD2 (6 bases). With 10 bases removed from V and 1 base from J, the gap between germline ends came to 9 bases. The CDR3 runs to 12 residues. The CDR3, as DNA: TGTGCCACCGGCGGGGGCACAGATACGCAGTATTTT. Translation gives CATGGGTDTQYF.

This chain links TRBV4-2 with TRBJ2-1; 10 bases line up with TRBD2. Germline CDR1 and CDR2: LGHNA and YNFKEQ. The CDR3 contains 14 residues. J was trimmed by 15 bases and V by 1 base; bases with no gene match: 9. DNA of the CDR3: TGTGCCAGCAGCCAAGCCCCTAGCGGGAGTCTTCCGTTCTTC. This codes for CASSQAPSGSLPFF.

There are many counts of this clonotype. This chain uses TRBV29-1 with TRBJ1-2; TRBD1 agrees at 8 bases. There are 11 residues in the CDR3. Looked up from germline, CDR1 is SQVTM and CDR2 is ANQGSEA. Unmatched junction bases numbered 5, after V lost 7 bases and J lost 7 bases. The CDR3 region has the DNA TGCAGCGCTACAGGGGGATCTGGCTACACCTTC. This translates into CSATGGSGYTF.

The rearrangement links TRBV20-1 to TRBJ2-1; 12 nucleotides align to TRBD2. The junction had 3 bases not matched to a gene; V was cut back by 4 bases and J by 8 bases. CDR1 and CDR2 (germline): DFQATT, SNEGSKA (reference sequence). This CDR3 is built from 13 residues. CDR3 sequence reads: CSATTSGSHEQFF. CDR3 DNA sequence: TGCAGTGCTACGACTAGCGGGAGTCATGAGCAGTTCTTC.

This clonotype was picked up a small number of times. The CDR3 sequence: CASSLLTSGSYGDTQYF. CDR3 DNA: TGCGCCAGCAGCTTGTTAACTAGCGGGTCATACGGAGATACGCAGTATTTT. This chain uses TRBV5-1 with TRBJ2-3; 9 positions agree with TRBD2. V dropped 1 base and J dropped 5; count of bases not matched to a gene: 11. The CDR3 has 17 residues. Germline CDR1 is SGHRS and CDR2 is YFSETQ.

The chain employs TRBV5-1 and TRBJ1-2; D is perhaps TRBD1 (5 bases). The CDR3 covers 16 residues. The V and J ends lost 3 bases and 0 bases respectively, with 15 bases between them. CDR1 is SGHRS, CDR2 YFSETQ, per germline. CDR3 in amino acids: CASSWGGRRTNYGYTF. DNA of the CDR3: TGCGCCAGCAGCTGGGGCGGACGGCGAACTAACTATGGCTACACCTTC.

The chain is built from TRBV4-1 and TRBJ2-1; unclear D gene. This CDR3 has 14 amino acids. Germline loops: CDR1 MGHRA, CDR2 YSYEKL. Trimming took 2 bases from V and 6 from J, leaving 11 bases between them. This chain's CDR3 is CASSQMARLNEQFF. For the CDR3, the DNA is TGCGCCAGCAGCCAAATGGCGCGCCTCAATGAGCAGTTCTTC.

Many counts were recorded for this clonotype. The J gene is TRBJ2-1, the V gene TRBV7-2; 8 nucleotides line up with TRBD2. This CDR3 is built from 19 residues. V lost 4 bases to trimming and J lost 0 bases; unmatched junction nucleotides: 14. Germline V gene data show CDR1 as SGHTA and CDR2 as FQGNSA. This CDR3 reads CASSSRLAGLSSSYNEQFF. CDR3 nucleotide sequence: TGTGCCAGCAGCTCCCGGCTAGCGGGCCTTTCGAGCTCCTACAATGAGCAGTTCTTC.

This clonotype has ten or more counts. The CDR3 DNA reads as TGTGCCATCAGTGAGTCGGCGTCTCAAGAGACCCAGTACTTC. It is translated as CAISESASQETQYF. This chain joins TRBV10-3 and TRBJ2-5, with D hard to call. The germline gives CDR1 ENHRY, CDR2 SYGVKD. V shed 0 bases and J shed 2 bases, with 7 bases lying between them. The CDR3 is made up of 14 amino acids.

In this sample, this clonotype turned up a few times. This chain uses TRBV4-1 with TRBJ2-7, with a tentative D call TRBD1 (5 bases). From germline, CDR1 is MGHRA and CDR2 YSYEKL. V gave up 0 bases and J gave up 2 bases, with 8 bases separating them. This CDR3 comprises 14 residues. The CDR3 is CASSQDPGTYEQYF. CDR3 sequence (DNA): TGCGCCAGCAGCCAAGATCCAGGGACCTACGAGCAGTACTTC.

The chain carries TRBV28 and TRBJ2-1, with D maybe TRBD1 (7 bases). The germline CDR1 and CDR2 sequences are MDHEN and SYDVKM. The V and J ends lost 8 bases and 6 bases respectively, with 17 bases between them. The CDR3 spans 14 residues. The CDR3 bases are TGTGCCAGCCAGGGGGGAGCACGGTTCAATGAGCAGTTCTTC. This sequence encodes CASQGGARFNEQFF.